This T cell receptor (beta chain) was captured by sequencing in a study of blood T cell repertoires in COVID-19. Study summary: Acute-phase and convalescent COVID-19 samples originated in the United States, Italy and Spain.

The assay was immunoSEQ multiplex PCR, and TCRdb's table has in-frame clones only and misses some. The repertoire holds some 320,000 clones, with 90% as singletons. V was clipped by 0 bases and J by 5 bases, with 12 bases between them. Germline V gene data show CDR1 as LGHNA and CDR2 as YSLEER. The CDR3 is made up of 15 amino acids. The count of this clone is one. Study members were between roughly 18 and 100 years old and lived in some 22 US regions. Cohort assignment relied on participant-reported clinical history. Contact with a PCR-confirmed or clinician-diagnosed COVID-19 case occurred within 2 weeks of entry.

Input material: PBMCs or T cells enriched from blood (not recorded which). This sequence was found in a woman in her 30s who had been exposed to COVID-19. V and J are TRBV4-3 and TRBJ2-3; TRBD1 might be the D (5 bases). The CDR3 loop is CASSQDGHTRDTQYF. The CDR3 region has the DNA TGCGCCAGCAGCCAAGATGGACATACGAGAGATACGCAGTATTTT.